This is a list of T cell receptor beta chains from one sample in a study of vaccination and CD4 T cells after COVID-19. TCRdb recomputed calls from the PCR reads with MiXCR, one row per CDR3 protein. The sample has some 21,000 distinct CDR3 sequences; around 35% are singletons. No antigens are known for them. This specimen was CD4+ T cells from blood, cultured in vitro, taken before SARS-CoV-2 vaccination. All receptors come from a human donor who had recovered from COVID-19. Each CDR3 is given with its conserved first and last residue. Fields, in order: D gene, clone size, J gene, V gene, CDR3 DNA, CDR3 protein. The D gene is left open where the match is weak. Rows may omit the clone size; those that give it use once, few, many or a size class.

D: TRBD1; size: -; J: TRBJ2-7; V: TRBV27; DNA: TGTGCCAGCAGTTTAGATGTTGGGGTTGGGACAGGGGGATACGAGCAGTACTTC; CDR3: CASSLDVGVGTGGYEQYF
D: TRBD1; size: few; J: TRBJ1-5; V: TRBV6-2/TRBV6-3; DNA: TGTGCCAGCCTGGGACAGTTATTGCCCAATCAGCCCCAGCATTTT; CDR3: CASLGQLLPNQPQHF
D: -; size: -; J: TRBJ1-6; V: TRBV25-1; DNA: TGTGCCAGCAGTGAATATATGGAGGCCTACAGCTCACCCCTCCACTTT; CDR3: CASSEYMEAYSSPLHF
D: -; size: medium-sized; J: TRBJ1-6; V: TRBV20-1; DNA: TGCAGTGCTAGAGATCAGCAGACCTATAATTCACCCCTCCACTTT; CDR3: CSARDQQTYNSPLHF
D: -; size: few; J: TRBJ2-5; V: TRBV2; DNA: TGTGCCAGCAGTGTCAGGGTCGGGACCCAGTACTTC; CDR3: CASSVRVGTQYF
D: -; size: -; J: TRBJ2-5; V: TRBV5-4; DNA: TGTGCCAGCAACAAGGACTACAAAGAGACCCAGTACTTC; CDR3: CASNKDYKETQYF
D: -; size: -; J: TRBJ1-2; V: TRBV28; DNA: TGTGCCAGCAGTTTTAGTGGGGGATTAAACACCTTC; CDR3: CASSFSGGLNTF
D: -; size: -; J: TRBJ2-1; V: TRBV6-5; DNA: TGTGCCAGCAGTTACGGCGAAACAAACTACAATGAGCAGTTCTTC; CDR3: CASSYGETNYNEQFF
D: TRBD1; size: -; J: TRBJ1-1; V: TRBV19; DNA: TGTGCCAGTAGTATGCGTAAGATGTTGACAGGGGAGGTCGACACTGAAGCTTTCTTT; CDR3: CASSMRKMLTGEVDTEAFF
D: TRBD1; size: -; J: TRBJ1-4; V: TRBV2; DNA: TGTGCCAGCAGTGTTGACAGGGCAACTAATGAAAAACTGTTTTTT; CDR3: CASSVDRATNEKLFF
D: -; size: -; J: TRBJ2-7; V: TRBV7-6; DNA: TGTGCCAGCAGCTTAGGGGCAAAATACGAGCAGTACTTC; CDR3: CASSLGAKYEQYF
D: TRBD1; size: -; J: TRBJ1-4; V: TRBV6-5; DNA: TGTGCCAGCAGTTGGACAGGGAAGCGGAATGAAAAACTGTTTTTT; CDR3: CASSWTGKRNEKLFF
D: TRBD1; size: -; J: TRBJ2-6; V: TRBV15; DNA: TGTGCCACCAGCAGCCGGGGACAGGGTTCTGGGGCCAACGTCCTGACTTTC; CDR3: CATSSRGQGSGANVLTF
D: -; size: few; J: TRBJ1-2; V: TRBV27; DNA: TGTGCCAGCAGTCAGATCGCAGGCTATGGCTACACCTTC; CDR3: CASSQIAGYGYTF
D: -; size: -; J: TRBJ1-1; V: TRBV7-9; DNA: TGTGCCAGCAGCACCGACAGCAGAATTGAAGCTTTCTTT; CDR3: CASSTDSRIEAFF
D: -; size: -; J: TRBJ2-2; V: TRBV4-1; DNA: TGCGCCAGCAGCATCCGGACCGCCGGGACCGGGGAGCTGTTTTTT; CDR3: CASSIRTAGTGELFF
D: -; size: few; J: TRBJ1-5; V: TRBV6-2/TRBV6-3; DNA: TGTGCCAGCAGTGACGGCCAACCCCAGCATTTT; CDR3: CASSDGQPQHF
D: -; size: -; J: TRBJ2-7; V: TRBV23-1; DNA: TGCGCCAGCAGTCACTCATGGGGCGTCGATACCTACGAGCAGTACTTC; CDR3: CASSHSWGVDTYEQYF
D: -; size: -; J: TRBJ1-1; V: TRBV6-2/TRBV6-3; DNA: TGTGCCAGCAGTCCAATACAGGGGAACACTGAAGCTTTCTTT; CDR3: CASSPIQGNTEAFF
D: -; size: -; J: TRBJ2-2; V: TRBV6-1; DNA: TGTGCCAGCAGTGAAGCTTTGGTTGGGGAGCTGTTTTTT; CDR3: CASSEALVGELFF
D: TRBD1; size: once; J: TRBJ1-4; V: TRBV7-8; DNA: TGTGCCAGCAGCTTAGAACAGGGGACCGAAAAACTGTTTTTT; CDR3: CASSLEQGTEKLFF
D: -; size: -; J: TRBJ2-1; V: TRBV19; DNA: TGTGCCAGTAGTAGTCGGGCACCGGTCTACAATGAGCAGTTCTTC; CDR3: CASSSRAPVYNEQFF
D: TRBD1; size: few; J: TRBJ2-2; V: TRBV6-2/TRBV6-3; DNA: TGTGCCAGCAGTTCAGGGGGCGCGCACACCGGGGAGCTGTTTTTT; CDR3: CASSSGGAHTGELFF
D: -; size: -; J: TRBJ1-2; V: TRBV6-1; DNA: TGTGCCAGCAGCCGTAGCGTCGGCTTTTATGGCTACACCTTC; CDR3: CASSRSVGFYGYTF
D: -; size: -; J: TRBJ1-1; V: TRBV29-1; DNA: TGCAGCGCCCCCCCTGAAGCTTTCTTT; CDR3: CSAPPEAFF
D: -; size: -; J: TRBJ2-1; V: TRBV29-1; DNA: TGCAGCGGGGGTATAGGCCAGCATGAGCAGTTCTTC; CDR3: CSGGIGQHEQFF
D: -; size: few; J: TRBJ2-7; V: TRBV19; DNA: TGTGCCAGTAGTCCACCGCAGGCCTTCTACGAGCAGTACTTC; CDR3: CASSPPQAFYEQYF
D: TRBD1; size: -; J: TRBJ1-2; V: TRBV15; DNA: TGTGCCACCAGCGGCCGGGACAGCGCAACTTGTGGCTACACCTTC; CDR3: CATSGRDSATCGYTF
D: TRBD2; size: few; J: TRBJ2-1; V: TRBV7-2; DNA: TGTGCCAGCAGCTTAGCCGCGGGAGAGCACAATGAGCAGTTCTTC; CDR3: CASSLAAGEHNEQFF
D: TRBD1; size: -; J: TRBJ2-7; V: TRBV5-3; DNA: TGTGCCAGAAGCTTGGCAGGGACAGGGTTCTCCTACGAGCAGTACTTC; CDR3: CARSLAGTGFSYEQYF